This record concerns one TCR beta chain sequence. This specimen belongs to a study of blood T cells in healthy people across ages. A second PCR of roughly 7 to 11 cycles used a sample-barcoded 5' primer and a J-beta primer mix. The yield of each sample was at least 2.5 million CDR3-containing paired-end reads. TCRdb independently ran MiXCR on the 5' RACE reads; one entry per CDR3 protein. The sample has 700,000 or so distinct CDR3 sequences, about a fifth seen once; the top ten hold around a fifth. The CDR3 consists of 15 residues. The V gene end was trimmed by 7 bases and the J gene end by 3 bases; junction bases not matched to a gene: 7. Germline-derived CDR1 and CDR2 are SQVTM and ANQGSEA.

Sequencing was done on a sample of blood. The chain carries TRBV29-1 and TRBJ2-3; TRBD2 agrees at 13 bases. The TCR was taken from a man between 65 and 80 years old in good health. The CDR3 region is CSARTSGSITDTQYF. Here the CDR3 DNA reads TGCAGCGCTAGGACTAGCGGGAGTATAACAGATACGCAGTATTTT.